In its sample, the clone carrying this T cell receptor beta chain was seen a few times. Antigen unknown. A much larger clone is a single base away; this may be a read error. The sample originates from a study of Graves' ophthalmopathy and Graves' hyperthyroidism. Amplification from RNA transcripts yielded the TCR beta CDR3 regions. The workflow started with a first-round RT-PCR run with HTBI primers and then moved on to a second-round multiplex PCR. Using its own MiXCR run on the multiplex PCR reads, TCRdb lists one record per CDR3 protein. The sample consists of tens of thousands of distinct CDR3 sequences, about 50% of them appearing once. V lost 6 bases and J lost 6; bases outside the gene matches: 8. This CDR3 is built from 14 residues. Germline V gene data show CDR1 as MNHEY and CDR2 as SVGAGI. Study-level findings and limits: Ophthalmopathy versus stable hyperthyroidism: 13-signature model gave around 90% sensitivity, 81.08% specificity.

This chain uses TRBV6-5 with TRBJ1-2; TRBD1 aligns across 9 bases. This receptor was taken from an adult man with Graves' ophthalmopathy. What was sequenced was peripheral blood. This CDR3 reads CASRPNDRGDGYTF. The DNA of the CDR3 is TGTGCCAGCAGACCAAACGACAGGGGGGATGGCTACACCTTC.